This T cell receptor beta chain was profiled in a study of T cell responses to AZD1222 COVID-19 vaccine. Trimming took 6 bases from V and 3 from J; bases not matched to a gene: 8. This CDR3 has 15 residues. Germline CDR1 is MNHEY and CDR2 is SVGAGI. Clones were read by immunoSEQ multiplex PCR, and TCRdb kept only the in-frame ones, dropping some. The data show tens of thousands of clones, 85% to 90% seen once. General study points: Vaccine-associated CD4 TCRs ranged over spike, dominating at 160-218 and 743-854. The donor cohort was predominantly white British with a female majority, and clonal diversity may have been underestimated. Recipients of two AZD1222 doses showed rising Spike-specific TCR breadth and depth.

This clone was picked up one time. Antigen specificity is unknown. The sample here was peripheral blood, taken 28 days after the second AZD1222 dose. This TCR derives from an adult who received the AZD1222 COVID-19 vaccine. The rearrangement uses TRBV6-5 and TRBJ2-1, with TRBD2 matching over 7 bases. This CDR3 is CASSWSGLVYNEQFF. The CDR3 region has the DNA TGTGCCAGCAGCTGGAGTGGACTAGTCTACAATGAGCAGTTCTTC.